The 21 T cell receptor beta chains presented below share a single source sample, sequenced in a study of CD8+ T cells in alopecia areata. Once RNA had been extracted, it was reverse transcribed into cDNA to act as the sequencing template. The protocol was immunoSEQ multiplex PCR, while the TCRdb copy is restricted to in-frame clones and leaves out a portion. The sample lists roughly 220,000 clones, under 70% occurring once. Treatment defined: oral pan-JAK inhibitor, 5-10 mg twice daily. The specimen was CD4+ T cells sorted from blood, collected at week 44, from a patient treated with tofacitinib. The receptors were sampled from a human donor with alopecia areata.

This chain links TRBV7-8 with TRBJ2-7; 8 bases agree with TRBD2. Unmatched junction bases numbered 8, after V lost 0 bases and J lost 4 bases. The germline V gene encodes CDR1 SGHVS and CDR2 FQNEAQ. The CDR3 extends over 16 amino acids. The CDR3 DNA reads as TGTGCCAGCAGCTTAGCCGTGTTAGCGGGGAGATACGAGCAGTACTTC. Residues: CASSLAVLAGRYEQYF.

This clone was detected a few times. The V gene is TRBV29-1, the J gene TRBJ1-5; possibly TRBD1 for D (5 bases). V was trimmed by 4 bases and J by 2 bases, leaving 9 bases between them. CDR3 size: 13 residues. In germline, CDR1 is SQVTM, CDR2 ANQGSEA. The CDR3 DNA follows: TGCAGCGTTGGGGAACAGGGCAATCAGCCCCAGCATTTT. It encodes CSVGEQGNQPQHF.

This clone has only a few counts. This chain links TRBV29-1 with TRBJ2-4, with 8 nucleotides matching TRBD1. V dropped 0 bases and J dropped 1; count of bases not matched to a gene: 8. Germline V CDR1 and CDR2: SQVTM, ANQGSEA. The CDR3 is 17 amino acids. CDR3 bases: TGCAGCGTTGAAGACCCGACAGGGGAGAAGGCCAAAAACATTCAGTACTTC. Translated, it gives CSVEDPTGEKAKNIQYF.

This chain connects TRBV4-3 to TRBJ2-7, with 8 bases that match TRBD1. Germline loops: CDR1 LGHNA, CDR2 YSLEER. This CDR3 has 14 residues. Trimming took 1 base from V and 5 from J; bases not matched to a gene: 4. This CDR3 reads CASSQVGRGHEQYF. The CDR3 nucleotides are TGCGCCAGCAGCCAAGTTGGCAGGGGGCACGAGCAGTACTTC.

This sequence joins TRBV29-1 and TRBJ2-1; D is unresolved. Germline V CDR1 and CDR2: SQVTM, ANQGSEA. The CDR3 has 13 residues. The germline V and J ends were trimmed by 5 bases and 6 bases, with 14 bases remaining between them. The CDR3 nucleotides are TGCAGCGTTATCTGGAACTCCGTCAATGAGCAGTTCTTC. Translating it yields CSVIWNSVNEQFF.

This clone was detected ten times or more. This chain connects TRBV4-1 to TRBJ1-5; D unclear. CDR1 MGHRA and CDR2 YSYEKL come from the germline V gene. V was cut by 0 bases and J by 5 bases, with 14 bases left in between. This CDR3 region has 16 residues. In nucleotides, the CDR3 is TGCGCCAGCAGCCAAGATATCAGTCAAGGGTATCAGCCCCAGCATTTT. This sequence encodes CASSQDISQGYQPQHF.

The rearrangement links TRBV7-6 to TRBJ1-6; 9 bases align to TRBD1. Trimming cost V 5 bases and J 9 bases; bases outside gene matches: 2. CDR1 is SGHVS and CDR2 is FNYEAQ in the germline V gene. This CDR3 spans 13 amino acids. CDR3 DNA: TGTGCCAGCAGCACGGACAGGGGTTCACCCCTCCACTTT. Its translation: CASSTDRGSPLHF.

The gene calls are TRBV5-6 and TRBJ2-3, with D hard to call. The CDR3 sequence is 13 residues long. Germline-derived CDR1 and CDR2 are SGHDT and YYEEEE. Trimming took off 4 bases at V and 1 base at J, with 7 bases between the two ends. The CDR3 nucleotides are TGTGCCAGCAGCGTGCCAGGCACAGATACGCAGTATTTT. Its translation: CASSVPGTDTQYF.

CDR3 DNA sequence: TGCGCCAGCAGCTCTACTCAATACAATGAGCAGTTCTTC. Protein: CASSSTQYNEQFF. J is TRBJ2-1 and V is TRBV5-1; D is unresolved. Between the trimmed V and J ends, which lost 3 bases and 4 bases, there was a span of 8 bases. Germline assignment: CDR1 SGHRS and CDR2 YFSETQ. CDR3 length: 13 amino acids. The complete variable domain, with remaining parts taken from reference TRBV5-1 and TRBJ2-1, reads KAGVTQTPRYLIKTRGQQVTLSCSPISGHRSVSWYQQTPGQGLQFLFEYFSETQRNKGNFPGRFSGRQFSNSRSEMNVSTLELGDSALYLCASSSTQYNEQFFGPGTRLTVL.

In its sample, this clone was seen a few times. The genes are TRBV19 and TRBJ1-6, with D perhaps TRBD1 (6 bases). CDR3 size: 16 residues. Trimming took off 5 bases at V and 7 bases at J, with 18 bases between the two ends. CDR1 and CDR2 (germline): LNHDA, SQIVND (reference sequence). The CDR3 sequence is CASSPLRDTRNSPLHF. CDR3 bases: TGTGCCAGTAGTCCTCTCCGGGACACCCGGAATTCACCCCTCCACTTT.

This chain connects TRBV29-1 to TRBJ1-1; D uncertain. Trimming stripped 4 bases from V and 2 bases from J, with 5 bases between. The germline gives CDR1 SQVTM, CDR2 ANQGSEA. The CDR3 runs 11 residues. CDR3 nucleotides: TGCAGCGTTGGAGACAACACTGAAGCTTTCTTT. It translates to CSVGDNTEAFF.

Here the CDR3 reads CASSPSGKFTDTQYF. The CDR3 nucleotides are TGTGCCAGCAGCCCCTCCGGGAAGTTCACAGATACGCAGTATTTT. The chain links TRBV7-7 to TRBJ2-3, with TRBD2 as a possible D gene (5 bases). V lost 5 bases, J lost 2 bases, and 14 bases lay in between. CDR1 is SSHAT and CDR2 is FNYEAQ in the germline V gene (reference sequence). This CDR3 spans 15 amino acids.

CDR3 region: CASSLKGQPQHF. The CDR3 DNA is TGTGCCAGCAGCTTAAAAGGCCAGCCCCAGCATTTT. The gene calls are TRBV7-2 and TRBJ1-5; D gene uncertain. CDR1 SGHTA and CDR2 FQGNSA come from the germline V gene. V was pared by 2 bases and J by 7 bases, with 6 bases between. The CDR3 sequence is 12 residues long. Full variable domain (outside the CDR3, taken from reference TRBV7-2 and TRBJ1-5): GAGVSQSPSNKVTEKGKDVELRCDPISGHTALYWYRQSLGQGLEFLIYFQGNSAPDKSGLPSDRFSAERTGGSVSTLTIQRTQQEDSAVYLCASSLKGQPQHFGDGTRLSIL.

The J gene is TRBJ1-2, the V gene TRBV6-1, with 8 bases identical to TRBD1. The V and J ends lost 3 bases and 8 bases, in that order; junction bases with no gene match: 11. CDR3 length: 15 amino acids. Germline V gives CDR1 MNHNS, CDR2 SASEGT. This CDR3 is CASSEADRGPLGYTF. The CDR3, as DNA: TGTGCCAGCAGTGAGGCCGACAGGGGTCCATTGGGCTACACCTTC.

A few counts support this clone. The V gene is TRBV15, the J gene TRBJ1-2; D gene uncertain. CDR1 and CDR2 (germline): LNHNV, YYDKDF (reference sequence). Trimming cost V 5 bases and J 7 bases, with 11 bases left between them. This CDR3 is 12 amino acids long. The CDR3, as DNA: TGTGCCACCAGCCACCTGGGATCTGGCTACACCTTC. Translation gives CATSHLGSGYTF.

The chain's CDR3 is CAWKGGSSGPGELFF. The CDR3 DNA is TGTGCCTGGAAGGGAGGGTCGAGTGGCCCCGGGGAGCTGTTTTTT. The chain has TRBV30 and TRBJ2-2; 7 bases fit TRBD2. The CDR3 totals 15 residues. Germline V lookup: CDR1 GTSNPN, CDR2 SVGIG (reference sequence). V lost 4 bases, J lost 6 bases, and 11 bases stayed unmatched. The full variable domain, with the rest looked up from reference TRBV30 and TRBJ2-2, is SQTIHQWPATLVQPVGSPLSLECTVEGTSNPNLYWYRQAAGRGLQLLFYSVGIGQISSEVPQNLSASRPQDRQFILSSKKLLLSDSGFYLCAWKGGSSGPGELFFGEGSRLTVL.

V and J are TRBV30 and TRBJ1-6; no firm D call. CDR1 and CDR2 (germline): GTSNPN, SVGIG (reference sequence). Trimming pared 4 bases from V and 8 bases from J, leaving 12 bases between. This CDR3 has 13 amino acids. CDR3 protein: CAWMPRGDSPLHF. The CDR3 DNA sequence: TGTGCCTGGATGCCGAGAGGAGATTCACCCCTCCACTTT. Looking up the rest from reference TRBV30 and TRBJ1-6 gives the full variable domain: SQTIHQWPATLVQPVGSPLSLECTVEGTSNPNLYWYRQAAGRGLQLLFYSVGIGQISSEVPQNLSASRPQDRQFILSSKKLLLSDSGFYLCAWMPRGDSPLHFGNGTRLTVT.

V gene TRBV27 combines with J gene TRBJ2-7, with 8 bases aligning to TRBD1. Germline values: CDR1 MNHEY, CDR2 SMNVEV (reference sequence). The CDR3 sequence is 14 residues long. Losses at the gene ends were 6 bases for V and 4 bases for J; bases not matched to a gene: 8. The CDR3 sequence: CASSVRTGWYEQYF. As DNA, the CDR3 is TGTGCCAGCAGCGTTAGGACAGGGTGGTACGAGCAGTACTTC.

This clone was seen just once. The chain links TRBV7-2 to TRBJ2-2; D possibly corresponds to TRBD1 (6 bases). The CDR3 length is 15 residues. With 0 bases removed from V and 6 bases from J, the gap between germline ends came to 11 bases. CDR1 is SGHTA and CDR2 is FQGNSA in the germline V gene. DNA of the CDR3: TGTGCCAGCAGCTTAGCTGGACAGCTTCCCGGGGAGCTGTTTTTT. Its translation: CASSLAGQLPGELFF.

Only a few counts were recorded for this clone. The rearrangement uses TRBV9 and TRBJ2-6, with 7 bases that match TRBD1. Unmatched junction bases numbered 13, after V lost 4 bases and J lost 0 bases. Germline assignment: CDR1 SGDLS and CDR2 YYNGEE. This CDR3 contains 19 residues. This chain's CDR3 is CASSRNNRGRHSGANVLTF. For the CDR3, the DNA is TGTGCCAGCAGCAGAAATAACAGGGGTCGACACTCTGGGGCCAACGTCCTGACTTTC. Looking up the rest from reference TRBV9 and TRBJ2-6 gives the full variable domain: DSGVTQTPKHLITATGQRVTLRCSPRSGDLSVYWYQQSLDQGLQFLIQYYNGEERAKGNILERFSAQQFPDLHSELNLSSLELGDSALYFCASSRNNRGRHSGANVLTFGAGSRLTVL.

The V and J genes are TRBV30 and TRBJ2-7; weak D call: TRBD2 (7 bases). The V gene lost 7 bases and the J gene lost 4 bases, with 14 bases spanning the gap. This CDR3 comprises 12 residues. Germline V lookup: CDR1 GTSNPN, CDR2 SVGIG (reference sequence). The CDR3 bases are TGTGCCTTCCATGGGGGGGCTTACGAGCAGTACTTC. This sequence encodes CAFHGGAYEQYF.